A selection of T cell receptor beta chains follows, all from one sample in a study of identical twins. MiXCR, applied by TCRdb to the 5' RACE reads, yields one record per CDR3 protein. The data contain about 790,000 distinct CDR3 sequences, about 20% of them singletons. These same records also appear under a second study, on T cells expressing NK-cell markers.

Source material: PBMCs. The receptors were gathered from a woman younger than 30 in good health. CDR3s include the opening cysteine and the closing phenylalanine or tryptophan. Fields, in order: clone size, J gene, V gene, D gene, CDR3 protein, CDR3 DNA. A D gene is named only where the DNA matches it firmly. For some rows the clone size is stated as once, few or many, or as a class when expanded; others skip it.

.	TRBJ2-3	TRBV11-2	TRBD2	CASSFSRGGVTDTQYF	TGTGCCAGCAGCTTCTCCCGGGGGGGAGTAACAGATACGCAGTATTTT
.	TRBJ1-4	TRBV3-1	TRBD1	CASSKTGLKLFF	TGTGCCAGCAGCAAGACAGGGCTAAAACTGTTTTTT
.	TRBJ1-1	TRBV4-3	.	CASSQDSGGAEAFF	TGCGCCAGCAGCCAAGATTCGGGGGGAGCTGAAGCTTTCTTT
.	TRBJ1-2	TRBV6-2/TRBV6-3	.	CASFDSLRGYTF	TGTGCCAGCTTTGACAGCCTGAGGGGCTACACCTTC
.	TRBJ1-2	TRBV6-5	.	CASSYSGPGGSGYTF	TGTGCCAGCAGTTACTCGGGGCCCGGGGGGTCTGGCTACACCTTC
.	TRBJ2-3	TRBV12-3/TRBV12-4	.	CASSLTREAQYF	TGTGCCAGCAGCCTTACAAGGGAAGCGCAGTATTTT
many	TRBJ2-5	TRBV12-3/TRBV12-4	.	CASSLRVETQYF	TGTGCCAGCAGTTTGAGGGTGGAGACCCAGTACTTC
.	TRBJ1-1	TRBV20-1	.	CSAPRHGTEAFF	TGCAGTGCCCCCCGGCATGGCACTGAAGCTTTCTTT
many	TRBJ2-3	TRBV11-2	.	CASSHGDTQYF	TGTGCCAGCAGCCACGGGGATACGCAGTATTTT
few	TRBJ2-5	TRBV10-3	.	CAISEGGEQETQYF	TGTGCCATCAGTGAAGGGGGAGAACAAGAGACCCAGTACTTC
.	TRBJ1-1	TRBV5-1	TRBD1	CASSSDRARYTEAFF	TGCGCCAGCAGCTCGGACAGGGCGCGTTACACTGAAGCTTTCTTT
few	TRBJ2-5	TRBV5-1	.	CASSQPDSPLQETQYF	TGCGCCAGCAGCCAACCGGACAGCCCCCTTCAAGAGACCCAGTACTTC
.	TRBJ2-7	TRBV12-3/TRBV12-4	.	CASSSRGADRGEQYF	TGTGCCAGCAGTTCCAGGGGAGCGGACCGGGGGGAGCAGTACTTC
few	TRBJ1-2	TRBV2	TRBD1	CASSEGQGAHGYTF	TGTGCCAGCAGTGAAGGGCAGGGGGCGCATGGCTACACCTTC
.	TRBJ1-1	TRBV15	.	CATSRGTAPEAFF	TGTGCCACCAGCAGAGGGACAGCTCCTGAAGCTTTCTTT
.	TRBJ2-2	TRBV20-1	TRBD2	CSAIVGSGAGELFF	TGCAGTGCTATTGTCGGTAGCGGGGCCGGGGAGCTGTTTTTT
once	TRBJ2-3	TRBV12-3/TRBV12-4	.	CASSWAGRPHIPDTQYF	TGTGCCAGCAGTTGGGCAGGGCGCCCACACATTCCAGATACGCAGTATTTT
.	TRBJ2-4	TRBV13	.	CASSFGGKNIQYF	TGTGCCAGCAGCTTCGGGGGAAAAAACATTCAGTACTTC
.	TRBJ2-7	TRBV5-6	TRBD1	CASSAGDRTGMHEQYF	TGTGCCAGCAGCGCTGGGGACAGGACAGGAATGCACGAGCAGTACTTC
few	TRBJ2-5	TRBV11-2	.	CASSPYSQETQYF	TGTGCCAGCAGCCCGTACTCTCAAGAGACCCAGTACTTC
.	TRBJ1-1	TRBV7-6	TRBD1	CASSQRGQGRTEAFF	TGTGCCAGCAGCCAAAGGGGACAGGGGAGGACTGAAGCTTTCTTT
.	TRBJ2-5	TRBV20-1	TRBD2	CSAGRGLAQETQYF	TGCAGTGCTGGACGAGGACTAGCCCAAGAGACCCAGTACTTC
.	TRBJ2-7	TRBV10-3	TRBD2	CAISGHSDGGSSYEQYF	TGTGCCATCAGTGGGCATTCGGACGGGGGGTCCTCCTACGAGCAGTACTTC
.	TRBJ1-5	TRBV12-3/TRBV12-4	.	CASSLRGAINQPQHF	TGTGCCAGCAGTTTAAGGGGGGCCATAAATCAGCCCCAGCATTTT
.	TRBJ2-2	TRBV12-3/TRBV12-4	TRBD1	CASSSRDRDGGELFF	TGTGCCAGCAGTTCTAGGGACAGGGATGGCGGGGAGCTGTTTTTT
few	TRBJ2-1	TRBV20-1	.	CSARWGGPYNEQFF	TGCAGTGCTAGGTGGGGGGGCCCCTACAATGAGCAGTTCTTC
few	TRBJ2-5	TRBV29-1	TRBD2	CSCTSGAETQYF	TGCAGCTGTACTAGCGGGGCAGAGACCCAGTACTTC
few	TRBJ2-2	TRBV24-1	.	CATSDRGMNTGELFF	TGTGCCACCAGTGATAGAGGGATGAACACCGGGGAGCTGTTTTTT
few	TRBJ1-1	TRBV6-5	.	CASIAWGTEAFF	TGTGCCAGCATTGCGTGGGGCACTGAAGCTTTCTTT
.	TRBJ1-1	TRBV29-1	.	CSVLRDLNTEAFF	TGCAGCGTTTTGAGGGACTTGAACACTGAAGCTTTCTTT
few	TRBJ2-3	TRBV4-3	.	CASSQRPGNTDTQYF	TGCGCCAGCAGCCAAAGACCGGGGAACACAGATACGCAGTATTTT
few	TRBJ2-2	TRBV12-3/TRBV12-4	TRBD2	CASRETSGTNTGELFF	TGTGCCAGCAGAGAGACTAGCGGTACGAACACCGGGGAGCTGTTTTTT
few	TRBJ2-7	TRBV28	.	CASSPDEYEQYF	TGTGCCAGCAGCCCGGACGAATACGAGCAGTACTTC
.	TRBJ2-5	TRBV27	.	CASSSPGSGETQYF	TGTGCCAGCAGTTCTCCCGGGAGCGGAGAGACCCAGTACTTC
few	TRBJ2-2	TRBV3-1	.	CASSSQLGVIGELFF	TGTGCCAGCAGCAGTCAACTAGGTGTTATCGGGGAGCTGTTTTTT
few	TRBJ1-2	TRBV27	.	CASRGGRGLTYGYTF	TGTGCCAGCAGGGGGGGTCGGGGCCTTACGTATGGCTACACCTTC
.	TRBJ2-7	TRBV21-1	.	CASSKGPETGGSYEQYF	TGTGCCAGCAGCAAAGGGCCGGAGACAGGGGGCTCCTACGAGCAGTACTTC
.	TRBJ2-6	TRBV20-1	.	CSSKVGAGANVLTF	TGCAGTTCCAAGGTTGGGGCGGGGGCCAACGTCCTGACTTTC
many	TRBJ2-1	TRBV11-2	TRBD1	CASSRGQGNNEQFF	TGTGCCAGCAGCCGGGGACAGGGGAACAATGAGCAGTTCTTC
few	TRBJ1-1	TRBV9	TRBD1	CASSVKDRGTINTEAFF	TGTGCCAGCAGCGTCAAAGACAGGGGGACGATTAACACTGAAGCTTTCTTT
few	TRBJ2-3	TRBV28	.	CASARGSTDTQYF	TGTGCCAGTGCTCGGGGGAGCACAGATACGCAGTATTTT
.	TRBJ2-7	TRBV5-5	.	CASNTGVPTYEQYF	TGTGCCAGCAACACGGGTGTCCCCACCTACGAGCAGTACTTC
few	TRBJ2-3	TRBV11-2	.	CASSLKERTGTSTDTQYF	TGTGCCAGCAGCTTAAAAGAGAGGACCGGGACTAGCACAGATACGCAGTATTTT
.	TRBJ2-7	TRBV20-1	TRBD1	CSATDRGITYEQYF	TGCAGTGCTACAGACAGGGGGATCACCTACGAGCAGTACTTC
many	TRBJ2-3	TRBV7-9	TRBD2	CASSSPIAGSTDTQYF	TGTGCCAGCAGCTCCCCCATAGCGGGAAGCACAGATACGCAGTATTTT
few	TRBJ2-7	TRBV5-8	.	CASSLEVPPIYEQYF	TGTGCCAGCAGCTTGGAGGTTCCCCCCATCTACGAGCAGTACTTC
few	TRBJ2-4	TRBV6-1	.	CASSPPGAKNIQYF	TGTGCCAGCAGTCCCCCGGGGGCCAAAAACATTCAGTACTTC
few	TRBJ1-4	TRBV20-1	TRBD1	CSASRGFNEKLFF	TGCAGTGCATCCAGGGGGTTTAATGAAAAACTGTTTTTT
.	TRBJ2-7	TRBV10-3	.	CAISEWDTDPYEQYF	TGTGCCATCAGTGAGTGGGACACGGACCCCTACGAGCAGTACTTC
.	TRBJ2-4	TRBV27	.	CASSLFPAGKNIQYF	TGTGCCAGCAGTTTATTCCCCGCGGGCAAAAACATTCAGTACTTC
many	TRBJ1-1	TRBV7-9	.	CASRLDRGRAEAFF	TGTGCCAGCAGACTCGACAGAGGACGGGCTGAAGCTTTCTTT